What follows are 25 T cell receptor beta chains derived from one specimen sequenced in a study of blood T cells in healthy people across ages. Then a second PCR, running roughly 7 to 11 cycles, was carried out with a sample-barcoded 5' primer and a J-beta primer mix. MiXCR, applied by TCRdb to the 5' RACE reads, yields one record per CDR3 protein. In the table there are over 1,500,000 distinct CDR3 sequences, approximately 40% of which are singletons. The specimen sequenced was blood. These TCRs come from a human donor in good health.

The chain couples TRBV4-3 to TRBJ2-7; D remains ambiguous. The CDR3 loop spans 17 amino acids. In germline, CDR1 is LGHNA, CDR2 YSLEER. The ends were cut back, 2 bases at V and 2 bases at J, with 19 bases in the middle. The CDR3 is CASSQTIPRHIPYEQYF. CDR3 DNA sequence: TGCGCCAGCAGCCAAACCATTCCCAGACATATCCCCTACGAGCAGTACTTC.

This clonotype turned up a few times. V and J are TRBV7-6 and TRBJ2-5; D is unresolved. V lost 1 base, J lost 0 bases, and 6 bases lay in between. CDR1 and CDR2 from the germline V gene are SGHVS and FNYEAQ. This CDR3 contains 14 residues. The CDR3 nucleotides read TGTGCCAGCAGCTTAGACGGACACCAAGAGACCCAGTACTTC. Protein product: CASSLDGHQETQYF.

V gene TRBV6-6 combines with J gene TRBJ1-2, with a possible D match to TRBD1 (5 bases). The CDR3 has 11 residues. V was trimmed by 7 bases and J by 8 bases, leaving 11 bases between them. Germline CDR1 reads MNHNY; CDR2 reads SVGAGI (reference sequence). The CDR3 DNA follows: TGTGCCAGCAACCAGGGATCCGGCTACACCTTC. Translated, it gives CASNQGSGYTF.

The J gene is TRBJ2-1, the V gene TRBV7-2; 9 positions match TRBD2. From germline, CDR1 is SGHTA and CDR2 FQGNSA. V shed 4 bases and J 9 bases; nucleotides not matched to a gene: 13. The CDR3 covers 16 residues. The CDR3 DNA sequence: TGTGCCAGCAGCTCCCCGAGGGGCGGGGGGGCCATTGAGCAGTTCTTC. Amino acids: CASSSPRGGGAIEQFF.

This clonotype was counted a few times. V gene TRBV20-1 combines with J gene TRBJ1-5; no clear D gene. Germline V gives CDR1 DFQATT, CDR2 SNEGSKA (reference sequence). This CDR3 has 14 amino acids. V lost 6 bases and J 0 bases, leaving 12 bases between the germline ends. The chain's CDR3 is CSARRRDSNQPQHF. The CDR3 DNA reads TGCAGTGCACGACGGCGAGATAGCAATCAGCCCCAGCATTTT.

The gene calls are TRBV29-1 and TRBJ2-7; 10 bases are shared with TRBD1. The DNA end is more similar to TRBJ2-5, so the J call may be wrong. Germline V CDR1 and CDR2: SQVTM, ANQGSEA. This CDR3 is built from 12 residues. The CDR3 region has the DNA TGCAACGTGGGGGGACAGGGGGAGACCCAGTACTTC. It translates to CNVGGQGETQYF.

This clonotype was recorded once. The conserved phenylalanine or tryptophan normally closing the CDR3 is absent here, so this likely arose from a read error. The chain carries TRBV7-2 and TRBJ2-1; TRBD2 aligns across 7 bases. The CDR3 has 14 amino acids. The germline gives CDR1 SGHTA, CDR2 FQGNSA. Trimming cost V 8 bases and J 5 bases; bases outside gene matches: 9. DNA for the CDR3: TGTGCCAGCGGACCGCTAGCGGCAAACAATGAGCAGTTCTGC. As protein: CASGPLAANNEQFC.

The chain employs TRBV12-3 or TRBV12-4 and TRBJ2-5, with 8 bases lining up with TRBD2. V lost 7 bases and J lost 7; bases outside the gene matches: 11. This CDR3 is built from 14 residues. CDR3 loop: CASKIAGFQGTQYF. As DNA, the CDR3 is TGTGCCAGCAAGATAGCGGGATTTCAGGGGACCCAGTACTTC.

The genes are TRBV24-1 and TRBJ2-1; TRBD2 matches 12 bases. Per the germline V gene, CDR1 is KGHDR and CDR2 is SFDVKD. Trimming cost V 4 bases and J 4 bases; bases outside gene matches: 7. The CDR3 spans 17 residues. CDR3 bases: TGTGCCACCAGTGACCCGACTAGCGGGGGAAATTACAATGAGCAGTTCTTC. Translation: CATSDPTSGGNYNEQFF.

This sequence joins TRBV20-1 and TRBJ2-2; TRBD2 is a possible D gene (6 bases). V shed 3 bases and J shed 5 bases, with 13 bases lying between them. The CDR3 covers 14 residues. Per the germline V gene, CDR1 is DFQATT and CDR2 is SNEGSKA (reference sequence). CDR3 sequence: CSASEGLITGELFF. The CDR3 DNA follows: TGCAGTGCTAGTGAGGGACTGATAACCGGGGAGCTGTTTTTT.

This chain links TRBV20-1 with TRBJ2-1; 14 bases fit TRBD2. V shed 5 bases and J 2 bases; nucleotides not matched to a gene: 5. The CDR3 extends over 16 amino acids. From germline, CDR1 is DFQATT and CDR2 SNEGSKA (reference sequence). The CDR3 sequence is CSARGLAGAAYNEQFF. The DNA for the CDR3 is TGCAGTGCTCGGGGACTAGCGGGGGCGGCCTACAATGAGCAGTTCTTC.

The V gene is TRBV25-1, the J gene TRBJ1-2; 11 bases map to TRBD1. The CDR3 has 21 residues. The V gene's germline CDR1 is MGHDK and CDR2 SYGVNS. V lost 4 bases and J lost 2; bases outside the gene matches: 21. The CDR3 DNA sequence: TGTGCCAGCAGTGGATCTTCTTCCCCGACCCGGGACAGGGGGTTAAACTATGGCTACACCTTC. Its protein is CASSGSSSPTRDRGLNYGYTF.

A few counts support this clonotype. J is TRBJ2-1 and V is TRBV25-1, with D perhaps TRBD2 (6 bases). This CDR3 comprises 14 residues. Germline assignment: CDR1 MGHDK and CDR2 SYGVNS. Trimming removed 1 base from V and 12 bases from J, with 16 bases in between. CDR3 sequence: CASSEFRDLGRQFF. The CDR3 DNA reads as TGTGCCAGCAGTGAATTTCGGGACTTGGGGAGGCAGTTCTTC.

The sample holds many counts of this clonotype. DNA of the CDR3: TGTGCCAGCAGCTTCCAACAGGGGGCTGGGCAGCCCCAGCATTTT. It is translated as CASSFQQGAGQPQHF. The chain couples TRBV7-2 to TRBJ1-5; 9 nucleotides line up with TRBD1. V shed 3 bases, J shed 7 bases, and the junction held 7 bases outside the gene matches. The V gene's germline CDR1 is SGHTA and CDR2 FQGNSA. The CDR3 loop spans 15 amino acids.

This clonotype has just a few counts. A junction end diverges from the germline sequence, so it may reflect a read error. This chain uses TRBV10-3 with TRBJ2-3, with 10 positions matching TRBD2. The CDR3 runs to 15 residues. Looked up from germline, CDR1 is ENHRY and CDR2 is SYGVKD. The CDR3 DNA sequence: TGTGCCACCGATTGGCAGCGGGGGGGCACAGATACGCGGTATTTT. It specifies CATDWQRGGTDTRYF.

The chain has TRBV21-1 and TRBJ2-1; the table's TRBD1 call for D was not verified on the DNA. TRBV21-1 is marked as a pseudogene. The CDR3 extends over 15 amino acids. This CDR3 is CASSKEVRGKDEQFF. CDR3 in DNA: TGTGCCAGCAGCAAAGAAGTCAGGGGGAAAGATGAGCAGTTCTTC.

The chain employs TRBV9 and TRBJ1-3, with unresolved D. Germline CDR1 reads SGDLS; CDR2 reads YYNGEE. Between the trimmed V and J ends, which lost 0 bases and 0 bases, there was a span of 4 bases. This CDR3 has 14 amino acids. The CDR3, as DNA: TGTGCCAGCAGCGTAGACATCTCTGGAAACACCATATATTTT. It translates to CASSVDISGNTIYF.

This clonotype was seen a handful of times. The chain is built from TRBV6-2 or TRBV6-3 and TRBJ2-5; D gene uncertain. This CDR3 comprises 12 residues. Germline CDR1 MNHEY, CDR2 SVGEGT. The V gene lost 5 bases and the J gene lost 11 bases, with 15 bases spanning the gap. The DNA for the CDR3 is TGTGCCAGCAGTCAGATCTGGGGTGAGCAGTACTTC. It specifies CASSQIWGEQYF.

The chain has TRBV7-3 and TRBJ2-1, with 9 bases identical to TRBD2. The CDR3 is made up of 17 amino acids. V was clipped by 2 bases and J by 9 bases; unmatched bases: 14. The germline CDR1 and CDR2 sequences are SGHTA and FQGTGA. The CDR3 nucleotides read TGTGCCAGCAGCTTATTTTTGGGGGCGGGGGGGCGGACTGAGCAGTTCTTC. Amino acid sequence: CASSLFLGAGGRTEQFF.

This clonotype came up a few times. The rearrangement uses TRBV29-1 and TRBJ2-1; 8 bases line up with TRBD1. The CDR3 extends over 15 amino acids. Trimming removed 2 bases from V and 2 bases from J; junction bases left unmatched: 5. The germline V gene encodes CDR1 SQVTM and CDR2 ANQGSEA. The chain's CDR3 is CSVELDRAAYNEQFF. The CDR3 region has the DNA TGCAGCGTTGAACTGGACAGGGCAGCCTACAATGAGCAGTTCTTC.

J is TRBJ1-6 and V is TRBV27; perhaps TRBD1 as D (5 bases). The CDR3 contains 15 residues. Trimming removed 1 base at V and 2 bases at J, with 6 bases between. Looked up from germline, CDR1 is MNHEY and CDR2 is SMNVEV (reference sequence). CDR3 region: CASSLFRAYNSPLHF. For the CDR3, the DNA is TGTGCCAGCAGTTTATTCAGGGCCTATAATTCACCCCTCCACTTT.

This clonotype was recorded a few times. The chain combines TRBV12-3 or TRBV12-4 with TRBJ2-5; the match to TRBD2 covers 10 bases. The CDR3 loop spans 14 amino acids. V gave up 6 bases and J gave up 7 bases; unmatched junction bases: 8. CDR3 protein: CASSRLAGSGTQYF. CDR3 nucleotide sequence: TGTGCCAGCAGCAGACTAGCGGGTAGCGGGACCCAGTACTTC.

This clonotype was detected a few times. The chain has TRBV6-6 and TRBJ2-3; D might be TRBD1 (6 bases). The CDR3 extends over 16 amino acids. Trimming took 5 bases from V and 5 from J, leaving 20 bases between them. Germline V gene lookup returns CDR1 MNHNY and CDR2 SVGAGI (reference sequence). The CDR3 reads CASSTTGSNRKDTQYF. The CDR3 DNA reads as TGTGCCAGCAGTACGACAGGTTCCAATAGGAAAGATACGCAGTATTTT.

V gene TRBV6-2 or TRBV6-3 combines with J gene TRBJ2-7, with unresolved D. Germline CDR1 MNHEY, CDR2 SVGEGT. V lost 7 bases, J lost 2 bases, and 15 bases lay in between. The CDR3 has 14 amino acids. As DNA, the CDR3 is TGTGCCAGCACCCCAAGATCAGGTGCCTACGAGCAGTACTTC. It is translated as CASTPRSGAYEQYF.

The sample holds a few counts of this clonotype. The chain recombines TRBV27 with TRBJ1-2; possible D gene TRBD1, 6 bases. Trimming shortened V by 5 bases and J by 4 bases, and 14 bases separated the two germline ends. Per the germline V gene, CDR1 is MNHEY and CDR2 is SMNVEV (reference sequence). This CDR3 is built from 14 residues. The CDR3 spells CASSRGARGYGYTF. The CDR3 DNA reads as TGTGCCAGCAGTAGGGGGGCACGGGGCTATGGCTACACCTTC.